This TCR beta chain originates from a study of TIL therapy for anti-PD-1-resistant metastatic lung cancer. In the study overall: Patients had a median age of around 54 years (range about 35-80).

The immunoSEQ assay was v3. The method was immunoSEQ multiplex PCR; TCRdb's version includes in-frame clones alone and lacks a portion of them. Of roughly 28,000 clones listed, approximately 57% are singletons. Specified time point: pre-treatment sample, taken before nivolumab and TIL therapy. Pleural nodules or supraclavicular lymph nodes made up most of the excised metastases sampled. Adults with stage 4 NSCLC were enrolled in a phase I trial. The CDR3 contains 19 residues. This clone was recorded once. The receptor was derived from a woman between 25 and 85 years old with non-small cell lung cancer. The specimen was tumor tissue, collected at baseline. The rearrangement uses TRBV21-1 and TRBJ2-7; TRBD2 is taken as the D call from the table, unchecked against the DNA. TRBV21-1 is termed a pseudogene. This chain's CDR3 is CASSKRRLAEDRFSYEQYF. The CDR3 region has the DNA TGTGCCAGCAGCAAACGGAGACTAGCGGAAGACCGTTTCTCCTACGAGCAGTACTTC.